These 22 T cell receptor beta chains were sequenced from one sample in a study of blood T cells in healthy people across ages. Alongside a J-beta primer mix, a sample-barcoded 5' primer served in a second PCR lasting roughly 6 to 12 cycles. TCRdb ran MiXCR on the 5' RACE reads and lists one entry per CDR3 protein. Found here are 780,000 or so distinct CDR3 sequences, about 48% of them singletons; the top ten hold about two fifths. Sequencing used blood. These TCRs come from a man older than 75 in good health.

The chain employs TRBV9 and TRBJ1-5, with D unresolved. This CDR3 region has 13 residues. Germline V gene sequence: CDR1 SGDLS, CDR2 YYNGEE. The ends were cut back, 4 bases at V and 7 bases at J, with 12 bases in the middle. The CDR3 region is CASSTDSGQPQHF. The CDR3 DNA reads as TGTGCCAGCAGCACTGATTCGGGGCAGCCCCAGCATTTT.

The CDR3 nucleotides are TGTGCCAGCAGCCCGGTGGGACAGGGCCTCCAAGAGACCCAGTACTTC. Amino acid sequence: CASSPVGQGLQETQYF. The V gene is TRBV5-4, the J gene TRBJ2-5, with 9 bases lining up with TRBD1. Germline trimming cut 4 bases from V and 1 base from J; bases unmatched to any gene: 8. Germline CDR1 is SGHNT and CDR2 is YYREEE (reference sequence). This CDR3 has 16 residues.

This clonotype turned up a few times. One junction end does not reproduce the germline sequence, and a read error may be involved. The rearrangement uses TRBV6-6 and TRBJ1-2, with unresolved D. Germline values: CDR1 MNHNY, CDR2 SVGAGI (reference sequence). The CDR3 runs to 14 residues. Here the CDR3 DNA reads TGTGCCAGCAGTTACTCAGAGGGTAACCATGGCTACACCTTC. This translates into CASSYSEGNHGYTF.

This chain joins TRBV9 and TRBJ1-6; 8 nucleotides line up with TRBD1. CDR1 and CDR2 (germline): SGDLS, YYNGEE. CDR3 length equals 16 residues. J was trimmed by 10 bases and V by 2 bases; bases with no gene match: 11. CDR3 in DNA: TGTGCCAGCAGCGTCGCGAGCCAGGGGGCTTTCTCACCCCTCCACTTT. Translated, it gives CASSVASQGAFSPLHF.

The table lists this clonotype with a count of one. This chain uses TRBV29-1 with TRBJ1-1; no definite D call. The germline CDR1 and CDR2 sequences are SQVTM and ANQGSEA. V was trimmed by 4 bases and J by 4 bases, leaving 22 bases between them. CDR3 length equals 16 residues. The chain's CDR3 is CSVGVPKPASGTEAFF. In nucleotides, the CDR3 is TGCAGCGTTGGGGTACCGAAACCCGCTAGTGGCACTGAAGCTTTCTTT.

The V and J genes are TRBV7-3 and TRBJ1-6, with D perhaps matching TRBD1 (6 bases). The V and J ends lost 5 bases and 9 bases respectively, with 14 bases between them. Germline V gene data show CDR1 as SGHTA and CDR2 as FQGTGA. The length of the CDR3 is 14 residues. As DNA, the CDR3 is TGTGCCAGCAGCCAACAGGGATCTGGTTCACCCCTCCACTTT. As protein: CASSQQGSGSPLHF.

This clonotype was recorded many times. The chain links TRBV7-2 to TRBJ2-3, with TRBD2 identical over 9 bases. V was clipped by 5 bases and J by 1 base; unmatched bases: 10. There are 17 residues in the CDR3. CDR1 is SGHTA, CDR2 FQGNSA, per germline. CDR3 sequence (DNA): TGTGCCAGCAGCATAGAGACTAGCGGAGCGGGCACAGATACGCAGTATTTT. It yields the protein CASSIETSGAGTDTQYF. The variable domain in full, with the rest retrieved from reference TRBV7-2 and TRBJ2-3, is GAGVSQSPSNKVTEKGKDVELRCDPISGHTALYWYRQSLGQGLEFLIYFQGNSAPDKSGLPSDRFSAERTGGSVSTLTIQRTQQEDSAVYLCASSIETSGAGTDTQYFGPGTRLTVL.

In its sample, this clonotype was seen a few times. CDR3 nucleotide sequence: TGCGCCAGCAGCTTGGCGGCTGACTTAGAGCAGTACTTC. As protein: CASSLAADLEQYF. The chain links TRBV5-1 to TRBJ2-7; D not certain. Between the trimmed V and J ends, which lost 0 bases and 7 bases, there was a span of 11 bases. This CDR3 region has 13 residues. The germline V gene has CDR1 SGHRS and CDR2 YFSETQ.

This clonotype came up a few times. The rearrangement uses TRBV5-6 and TRBJ2-1; 9 positions agree with TRBD1. J was trimmed by 0 bases and V by 5 bases; bases with no gene match: 6. Germline CDR1 reads SGHDT; CDR2 reads YYEEEE. The length of the CDR3 is 16 residues. The CDR3 nucleotides read TGTGCCAGCAGTTATACAGGGGGCAGCTCCTACAATGAGCAGTTCTTC. This sequence encodes CASSYTGGSSYNEQFF.

The chain recombines TRBV20-1 with TRBJ2-1; D perhaps matches TRBD2 (6 bases). Trimming took 5 bases from V and 0 from J, leaving 14 bases between them. The CDR3 totals 15 residues. CDR1 is DFQATT, CDR2 SNEGSKA, per germline (reference sequence). The CDR3 is CSASEGSLSYNEQFF. The CDR3 coding sequence is TGCAGTGCTTCGGAGGGGTCCCTCTCCTACAATGAGCAGTTCTTC.

V is TRBV7-9 and J is TRBJ2-5; 13 nucleotides line up with TRBD2. The CDR3 consists of 15 residues. Germline lookup yields CDR1 SEHNR and CDR2 FQNEAQ (reference sequence). Losses at the gene ends were 5 bases for V and 4 bases for J; bases not matched to a gene: 4. The CDR3 bases are TGTGCCAGCAGCAACGGACTAGCGGGAGTAGAGACCCAGTACTTC. Translation: CASSNGLAGVETQYF.

V and J are TRBV29-1 and TRBJ1-2; D unclear. V was cut by 6 bases and J by 6 bases, with 11 bases left in between. In germline, CDR1 is SQVTM, CDR2 ANQGSEA. This CDR3 contains 11 residues. Written as DNA, the CDR3 is TGCAGCGTGGATGGCTTCGATGGCTACACCTTC. It specifies CSVDGFDGYTF.

The chain is built from TRBV6-5 and TRBJ1-5, with D possibly matching TRBD1 (5 bases). The CDR3 is 18 residues long. The V gene's germline CDR1 is MNHEY and CDR2 SVGAGI. Trimming left V 0 bases short and J 0 bases short, with 15 bases between. CDR3 region: CASSYSWGGSYSNQPQHF. The CDR3 nucleotides are TGTGCCAGCAGTTACTCTTGGGGCGGTAGTTATAGCAATCAGCCCCAGCATTTT.

As DNA, the CDR3 is TGCGCCAGCAGCTTGGGTAGCAGTCAAGGCTATGGCTACACCTTC. Amino acid sequence: CASSLGSSQGYGYTF. The genes are TRBV5-1 and TRBJ1-2, with D hard to call. The ends were cut back, 0 bases at V and 4 bases at J, with 13 bases in the middle. CDR3 length equals 15 residues. CDR1 and CDR2 (germline): SGHRS, YFSETQ.

The rearrangement joins TRBV5-1 to TRBJ2-7, with D possibly matching TRBD2 (7 bases). Germline CDR1 is SGHRS and CDR2 is YFSETQ. V gave up 3 bases and J gave up 0 bases, with 10 bases separating them. The CDR3 is made up of 14 amino acids. The CDR3 nucleotides are TGCGCCAGCAGCTCGGGGGGACACTCCTACGAGCAGTACTTC. It codes for CASSSGGHSYEQYF.

The chain links TRBV12-3 or TRBV12-4 to TRBJ2-1, with TRBD2 matching 7 bases. The CDR3 is made up of 15 amino acids. V was clipped by 6 bases and J by 10 bases; unmatched bases: 15. CDR3 loop: CASRGGIGFRREQFF. In DNA form, the CDR3 reads TGTGCCAGCAGGGGGGGGATTGGATTTCGGCGAGAGCAGTTCTTC.

The V call is TRBV28, the J call TRBJ2-7, with 7 bases lining up with TRBD1. J gave up 2 bases and V 3 bases, and 7 bases lay outside the gene matches. CDR1 and CDR2 from the germline V gene are MDHEN and SYDVKM. This CDR3 has 15 amino acids. The CDR3, as DNA: TGTGCCAGCAGTTTCTTTGACAGGGTGACCTACGAGCAGTACTTC. Translation: CASSFFDRVTYEQYF.

The rearrangement joins TRBV20-1 to TRBJ2-2; the match to TRBD2 covers 13 bases. CDR1 is DFQATT, CDR2 SNEGSKA, per germline (reference sequence). V was pared by 3 bases and J by 7 bases, with 11 bases of the junction left unmatched. This CDR3 is 17 amino acids long. The CDR3 DNA follows: TGCAGTGCTAGTCTCGCGACTAGCGGGGGGTTTGACGGGGAGCTGTTTTTT. Translation: CSASLATSGGFDGELFF.

The chain is built from TRBV20-1 and TRBJ2-7; 10 bases are a match to TRBD1. Germline trimming cut 0 bases from V and 9 bases from J; bases unmatched to any gene: 8. The germline V gene encodes CDR1 DFQATT and CDR2 SNEGSKA (reference sequence). The CDR3 has 14 amino acids. CDR3 sequence (DNA): TGCAGTGCTAGAGATGAGGGGACAGGGGATGCGCAGTACTTC. It translates to CSARDEGTGDAQYF.

This clonotype was observed a single time. The V gene is TRBV15, the J gene TRBJ2-7; no firm D call. V was clipped by 4 bases and J by 7 bases, with 20 bases between them. The CDR3 spans 15 residues. Germline V gene lookup returns CDR1 LNHNV and CDR2 YYDKDF (reference sequence). Here the CDR3 DNA reads TGTGCCACCAGCAAGCGCGTGGGCCTTTACAATGAGCAGTACTTC. It specifies CATSKRVGLYNEQYF.

This clonotype was picked up a small number of times. The gene calls are TRBV5-1 and TRBJ1-4; no reliable D call. With 4 bases removed from V and 3 bases from J, the gap between germline ends came to 13 bases. The CDR3 has 15 residues. Germline V gene data show CDR1 as SGHRS and CDR2 as YFSETQ. The CDR3: CASSTGWGANEKLFF. Written as DNA, the CDR3 is TGCGCCAGCAGCACTGGGTGGGGAGCTAATGAAAAACTGTTTTTT.

In this sample, this clonotype turned up a few times. The rearrangement links TRBV7-2 to TRBJ2-5; 7 positions agree with TRBD2. CDR3 length equals 14 residues. Germline CDR1 SGHTA, CDR2 FQGNSA. Germline trimming cut 3 bases from V and 7 bases from J; bases unmatched to any gene: 8. CDR3 loop: CASSLTGGGGTQYF. In nucleotides, the CDR3 is TGTGCCAGCAGCTTGACTGGCGGGGGAGGGACCCAGTACTTC. Combining the CDR3 with reference TRBV7-2 and TRBJ2-5 gives the whole variable domain GAGVSQSPSNKVTEKGKDVELRCDPISGHTALYWYRQSLGQGLEFLIYFQGNSAPDKSGLPSDRFSAERTGGSVSTLTIQRTQQEDSAVYLCASSLTGGGGTQYFGPGTRLLVL.